One and the same sample provided the 27 T cell receptor beta chains below, sequenced in a study of blood T cell repertoires in COVID-19. Profiled with immunoSEQ multiplex PCR; TCRdb holds only in-frame clones, not every one. The data show approximately 220,000 clones, around 89% seen once. Material: PBMCs or T cells enriched from blood (not recorded which). Every receptor here comes from a woman aged 18 to 35 in a cohort exposed to, infected with or recovered from COVID-19 (not recorded which).

The V call is TRBV9, the J call TRBJ2-5; 11 bases fit TRBD2. The V gene end was trimmed by 0 bases and the J gene end by 2 bases; junction bases not matched to a gene: 3. CDR1 is SGDLS and CDR2 is YYNGEE in the germline V gene. The length of the CDR3 is 16 residues. The CDR3 DNA is TGTGCCAGCAGCGTAGTGGCTAGCGGGGGGCAAGAGACCCAGTACTTC. It specifies CASSVVASGGQETQYF.

This clone was picked up one time. The chain links TRBV6-5 to TRBJ2-3, with D possibly matching TRBD2 (6 bases). This CDR3 has 14 residues. Germline V gene data show CDR1 as MNHEY and CDR2 as SVGAGI. V dropped 10 bases and J dropped 1 base, with 15 bases sitting between them. The DNA of the CDR3 is TGTGCCACCCAGAGCGGGTGGGGCACAGATACGCAGTATTTT. This sequence encodes CATQSGWGTDTQYF.

This clone appeared a few times. The genes are TRBV4-2 and TRBJ1-1; TRBD1 matches 9 bases. From germline, CDR1 is LGHNA and CDR2 YNFKEQ. There are 15 residues in the CDR3. Trimming cost V 3 bases and J 3 bases; bases outside gene matches: 5. The CDR3: CASSQLQGADTEAFF. CDR3 in DNA: TGTGCCAGCAGCCAGTTACAGGGGGCAGACACTGAAGCTTTCTTT.

The count of this clone is one. J is TRBJ1-3 and V is TRBV9, with a possible D match to TRBD1 (6 bases). The CDR3 contains 15 residues. Trimming stripped 4 bases from V and 2 bases from J, with 13 bases between. Germline values: CDR1 SGDLS, CDR2 YYNGEE. The CDR3 sequence: CASSTQGITGNTIYF. CDR3 in DNA: TGTGCCAGCAGCACTCAGGGGATCACTGGAAACACCATATATTTT.

The chain is built from TRBV19 and TRBJ1-2, with TRBD1 matching 7 bases. The J segment lost 4 bases and the V segment lost 5 bases, leaving 4 bases of the junction unmatched. This CDR3 comprises 13 residues. Germline V gene data show CDR1 as LNHDA and CDR2 as SQIVND (reference sequence). CDR3 residues: CASSASGGYGYTF. The CDR3 bases are TGTGCCAGTAGTGCCTCAGGGGGCTATGGCTACACCTTC.

This chain joins TRBV5-1 and TRBJ1-4; 10 positions agree with TRBD1. From germline, CDR1 is SGHRS and CDR2 YFSETQ. This CDR3 has 15 residues. Trimming cost V 4 bases and J 8 bases; bases outside gene matches: 8. The CDR3 bases are TGCGCCAGCAGCATGCCGGACAGGGGGAGGGAAAAACTGTTTTTT. Protein: CASSMPDRGREKLFF. The whole variable domain, remainder taken from reference TRBV5-1 and TRBJ1-4, is KAGVTQTPRYLIKTRGQQVTLSCSPISGHRSVSWYQQTPGQGLQFLFEYFSETQRNKGNFPGRFSGRQFSNSRSEMNVSTLELGDSALYLCASSMPDRGREKLFFGSGTQLSVL.

This clone was seen only a few times. This chain links TRBV10-3 with TRBJ1-3; possibly TRBD1 for D (5 bases). The V end lost 10 bases, the J end lost 0 bases, and 13 bases lay between the germline ends. CDR1 ENHRY and CDR2 SYGVKD come from the germline V gene. The CDR3 spans 14 residues. Here the CDR3 reads CATSTETSGNTIYF. CDR3 DNA: TGTGCCACCTCGACAGAGACCTCTGGAAACACCATATATTTT.

This clone was picked up one time. DNA for the CDR3: TGTGCCACCAGTGGCCAGCGGGCTTACAATGAGCAGTTCTTC. Translated, it gives CATSGQRAYNEQFF. The V and J genes are TRBV24-1 and TRBJ2-1, with D tentatively TRBD2 (6 bases). The germline V and J ends were trimmed by 5 bases and 4 bases, with 11 bases remaining between them. Germline CDR1 KGHDR, CDR2 SFDVKD. The CDR3 loop spans 14 amino acids.

The chain uses TRBV9 and TRBJ1-1; 7 positions match TRBD1. There are 14 residues in the CDR3. CDR1 is SGDLS, CDR2 YYNGEE, per germline. V shed 0 bases and J 5 bases; nucleotides not matched to a gene: 4. In DNA, the CDR3 is TGTGCCAGCAGCGTAGAGGGGGCCCCTACTGAAGCTTTCTTT. Amino acid sequence: CASSVEGAPTEAFF.

The gene calls are TRBV30 and TRBJ1-5, with a tentative D call TRBD1 (5 bases). Germline V lookup: CDR1 GTSNPN, CDR2 SVGIG (reference sequence). This CDR3 region has 15 residues. The V gene lost 3 bases and the J gene lost 1 base, with 13 bases spanning the gap. The CDR3 protein is CAWRGGSGSNQPQHF. CDR3 nucleotides: TGTGCCTGGAGGGGGGGAAGTGGCAGCAATCAGCCCCAGCATTTT.

This chain links TRBV11-2 with TRBJ1-3, with D perhaps matching TRBD1 (6 bases). From germline, CDR1 is SGHAT and CDR2 FQNNGV. The CDR3 extends over 16 amino acids. Trimming removed 5 bases from V and 0 bases from J, with 14 bases in between. CDR3 in amino acids: CASSVAQGSSGNTIYF. Written as DNA, the CDR3 is TGTGCCAGCAGCGTCGCACAGGGCAGCTCTGGAAACACCATATATTTT.

The chain joins TRBV5-1 to TRBJ2-5; possible D gene TRBD2, 8 bases. V was cut by 4 bases and J by 0 bases, with 16 bases left in between. Germline loops: CDR1 SGHRS, CDR2 YFSETQ. The CDR3 covers 16 residues. The DNA for the CDR3 is TGCGCCAGCAGCCCTCGGGAGGGACAGAACCAAGAGACCCAGTACTTC. It yields the protein CASSPREGQNQETQYF.

This clone was picked up one time. The gene calls are TRBV11-1 and TRBJ1-5, with 7 bases lining up with TRBD1. CDR3 size: 13 residues. The germline V gene has CDR1 SGHAT and CDR2 FQDESV (reference sequence). V shed 5 bases and J 4 bases; nucleotides not matched to a gene: 2. This CDR3 is CASSGTDNQPQHF. CDR3 DNA sequence: TGTGCCAGCAGCGGGACAGATAATCAGCCCCAGCATTTT.

The chain recombines TRBV28 with TRBJ1-1; a possible D gene is TRBD1 (5 bases). The CDR3 runs to 14 residues. The germline V and J ends were trimmed by 6 bases and 1 base, with 12 bases remaining between them. CDR1 and CDR2 from the germline V gene are MDHEN and SYDVKM. CDR3 bases: TGTGCCAGCAGGTCTTTTGACAGGAACACTGAAGCTTTCTTT. It specifies CASRSFDRNTEAFF.

This rearrangement joins TRBV5-1 to TRBJ1-2, with a tentative D call TRBD1 (5 bases). Germline lookup yields CDR1 SGHRS and CDR2 YFSETQ. The CDR3 runs 14 residues. Trimming removed 0 bases from V and 4 bases from J, with 10 bases in between. Here the CDR3 DNA reads TGCGCCAGCAGCTTGGGACAGTCGTCCTATGGCTACACCTTC. Protein product: CASSLGQSSYGYTF.

V usage is TRBV7-9 and J usage is TRBJ2-3; weak D call: TRBD2 (5 bases). The CDR3 sequence is 15 residues long. V lost 5 bases and J 4 bases, leaving 16 bases between the germline ends. Looked up from germline, CDR1 is SEHNR and CDR2 is FQNEAQ (reference sequence). In DNA form, the CDR3 reads TGTGCCAGCAGCCCAGTGGACTCAGGACCAGATACGCAGTATTTT. It yields the protein CASSPVDSGPDTQYF.

The genes are TRBV11-2 and TRBJ2-3; D remains ambiguous. Germline V CDR1 and CDR2: SGHAT, FQNNGV. The CDR3 length is 17 residues. Trimming left V 3 bases short and J 2 bases short, with 18 bases between. The CDR3 is CASSFYPTGEFTDTQYF. The CDR3 DNA follows: TGTGCCAGCAGCTTTTACCCGACCGGAGAATTCACAGATACGCAGTATTTT.

The V gene is TRBV9, the J gene TRBJ1-5, with D maybe TRBD1 (6 bases). Germline V gene sequence: CDR1 SGDLS, CDR2 YYNGEE. The CDR3 is 14 residues long. V lost 4 bases and J lost 3, with 11 bases in between. CDR3 DNA sequence: TGTGCCAGCAGCCCAGGGGACCACAATCAGCCCCAGCATTTT. Translated: CASSPGDHNQPQHF. The variable domain in full, with the rest retrieved from reference TRBV9 and TRBJ1-5, is DSGVTQTPKHLITATGQRVTLRCSPRSGDLSVYWYQQSLDQGLQFLIQYYNGEERAKGNILERFSAQQFPDLHSELNLSSLELGDSALYFCASSPGDHNQPQHFGDGTRLSIL.

CDR3 in DNA: TGTGCCAGCAGAGAAGGGGGATCAGATACGCAGTATTTT. It codes for CASREGGSDTQYF. The V call is TRBV3-1 (or the pseudogene TRBV3-2), the J call TRBJ2-3; possible D gene TRBD1, 6 bases. The CDR3 loop spans 13 amino acids. Between the trimmed V and J ends, which lost 6 bases and 4 bases, there was a span of 11 bases. Germline CDR1 LGHDT, CDR2 YNNKEL (reference sequence).

This chain joins TRBV25-1 and TRBJ1-6, with D unresolved. CDR3 length: 13 amino acids. Between the trimmed V and J ends, which lost 3 bases and 4 bases, there was a span of 4 bases. CDR1 and CDR2 from the germline V gene are MGHDK and SYGVNS. The CDR3 coding sequence is TGTGCCAGCAGTGACCAGTATAATTCACCCCTCCACTTT. It encodes CASSDQYNSPLHF.

Comment on this clone: Other DNA variants within this sample encode the same CDR3. V usage is TRBV5-1 and J usage is TRBJ1-1; D is unclear. This CDR3 is 13 amino acids long. Trimming took 0 bases from V and 2 from J, leaving 5 bases between them. Germline CDR1 is SGHRS and CDR2 is YFSETQ. The CDR3 DNA reads as TGCGCCAGCAGCTTGGCAGTTAACACTGAAGCTTTCTTT. As protein: CASSLAVNTEAFF.

DNA of the CDR3: TGTGCCAGCAGTCAAAGACTAGCGGGGCTTAATGAGCAGTTCTTC. It specifies CASSQRLAGLNEQFF. The chain employs TRBV5-8 and TRBJ2-1, with TRBD2 matching over 11 bases. CDR3 size: 15 residues. In germline, CDR1 is SGHTS, CDR2 YDEGEE. The ends lost 5 bases at V and 7 bases at J; junction bases unmatched: 8.

J is TRBJ2-3 and V is TRBV7-3; 10 positions agree with TRBD2. V was clipped by 5 bases and J by 4 bases; unmatched bases: 9. Looked up from germline, CDR1 is SGHTA and CDR2 is FQGTGA. The CDR3 is made up of 16 amino acids. Here the CDR3 reads CASSPSSGSAADTQYF. CDR3 nucleotide sequence: TGTGCCAGCAGCCCCTCTAGCGGGAGCGCGGCAGATACGCAGTATTTT.

The chain uses TRBV30 and TRBJ1-5; 8 bases line up with TRBD1. Trimming cost V 1 base and J 11 bases; bases outside gene matches: 7. The V gene's germline CDR1 is GTSNPN and CDR2 SVGIG (reference sequence). The CDR3 has 13 amino acids. CDR3 coding DNA: TGTGCCTGGAGTGAGGCAGGGGGCTCGACCCAGCATTTT. Translated, it gives CAWSEAGGSTQHF.

The rearrangement joins TRBV19 to TRBJ1-1, with a weak D call TRBD1 (5 bases). CDR3 length: 14 amino acids. Germline-derived CDR1 and CDR2 are LNHDA and SQIVND (reference sequence). Trimming pared 5 bases from V and 4 bases from J, leaving 14 bases between. The CDR3 reads CASSPGVGSTEAFF. The DNA for the CDR3 is TGTGCCAGTAGTCCGGGGGTGGGAAGCACTGAAGCTTTCTTT.

V is TRBV9 and J is TRBJ1-2, with TRBD1 as a possible D gene (6 bases). Trimming stripped 0 bases from V and 1 base from J, with 13 bases between. This CDR3 region has 16 residues. Germline V gene sequence: CDR1 SGDLS, CDR2 YYNGEE. This CDR3 reads CASSVGAGARNYGYTF. The CDR3 DNA follows: TGTGCCAGCAGCGTAGGGGCAGGGGCCCGTAACTATGGCTACACCTTC.

The chain has TRBV10-3 and TRBJ2-1; TRBD2 agrees at 7 bases. The CDR3 runs to 17 residues. Germline trimming cut 1 base from V and 8 bases from J; bases unmatched to any gene: 14. CDR1 and CDR2 (germline): ENHRY, SYGVKD. The CDR3 DNA reads as TGTGCCATCAGTGAGTTGAGGACTAGTAATCTCGCGGATGAGCAGTTCTTC. It specifies CAISELRTSNLADEQFF.